These T cell receptor beta chains were read from a single sample in a study of T cell responses to AZD1222 COVID-19 vaccine. The repertoire was sequenced with immunoSEQ multiplex PCR; TCRdb's copy has only in-frame clones and lacks some. This table has roughly 130,000 clones, 70% to 90% appearing once. The source was peripheral blood, collected on day 0 of AZD1222 vaccination. The receptor source for this set is an adult in good health. Each CDR3 is given with its conserved first and last residue. The D gene is left open where the match is weak. A clone size is listed for some rows: how often the clone was seen (once, few, many), or a class if it is expanded.

d_gene: NA
abundance: NA
j_gene: TRBJ2-7
v_gene: TRBV9
CDR3nt: TGTGCCAGCAGCGTAGCTACCGGAGCCGAGCAGTACTTC
CDR3aa: CASSVATGAEQYF

d_gene: TRBD2
abundance: NA
j_gene: TRBJ2-1
v_gene: TRBV9
CDR3nt: TGTGCCAGCAGCGTCTCAGCGGGGAGACACAATGAGCAGTTCTTC
CDR3aa: CASSVSAGRHNEQFF

d_gene: NA
abundance: NA
j_gene: TRBJ2-3
v_gene: TRBV27
CDR3nt: TGTGCCAGCAGTATCTCAGGGGACCTTATCACAGATACGCAGTATTTT
CDR3aa: CASSISGDLITDTQYF

d_gene: NA
abundance: NA
j_gene: TRBJ1-1
v_gene: TRBV10-3
CDR3nt: TGTGCCATCAGTGAGTCAGAAGGACAGATGAACACTGAAGCTTTCTTT
CDR3aa: CAISESEGQMNTEAFF

d_gene: NA
abundance: NA
j_gene: TRBJ1-1
v_gene: TRBV28
CDR3nt: TGTGCCAGCAGGTCAGGGTCCGTCATGAACACTGAAGCTTTCTTT
CDR3aa: CASRSGSVMNTEAFF

d_gene: NA
abundance: NA
j_gene: TRBJ1-2
v_gene: TRBV28
CDR3nt: TGTGCCAGCAGTATCAGTACCCTAGGGGGTTCGGATGGCTACACCTTC
CDR3aa: CASSISTLGGSDGYTF

d_gene: NA
abundance: NA
j_gene: TRBJ1-2
v_gene: TRBV6-1
CDR3nt: TGTGCCAGCAGTGAACGGTTATCCCGGGATATTGATGGCTACACCTTC
CDR3aa: CASSERLSRDIDGYTF

d_gene: NA
abundance: NA
j_gene: TRBJ2-3
v_gene: TRBV24-1
CDR3nt: TGTGCCACCAGTGATCGAGGCGGGACAGATACGCAGTATTTT
CDR3aa: CATSDRGGTDTQYF

d_gene: TRBD1
abundance: NA
j_gene: TRBJ1-5
v_gene: TRBV27
CDR3nt: TGTGCCAGCAGTGTCAGCACAGGGGATAGCAATCAGCCCCAGCATTTT
CDR3aa: CASSVSTGDSNQPQHF

d_gene: NA
abundance: few
j_gene: TRBJ1-6
v_gene: TRBV2
CDR3nt: TGTGCCGGATCACAGGGATATAATTCACCCCTCCACTTT
CDR3aa: CAGSQGYNSPLHF

d_gene: NA
abundance: medium-sized
j_gene: TRBJ2-1
v_gene: TRBV4-3
CDR3nt: TGCGCCAGCAGCCACGGGCAGGGTAGGTTCTTC
CDR3aa: CASSHGQGRFF

d_gene: NA
abundance: NA
j_gene: TRBJ1-5
v_gene: TRBV28
CDR3nt: TGTGCCAGCACGGGCGCGAGCAATCAGCCCCAGCATTTT
CDR3aa: CASTGASNQPQHF

d_gene: TRBD2
abundance: NA
j_gene: TRBJ2-7
v_gene: TRBV7-2
CDR3nt: TGTGCCAGCAGCTTAGCGACTAGCGGGGGGCCTAGTCACTACGAGCAGTACTTC
CDR3aa: CASSLATSGGPSHYEQYF

d_gene: NA
abundance: NA
j_gene: TRBJ2-1
v_gene: TRBV12-3/TRBV12-4
CDR3nt: TGTGCCAGCAGGCCGGATTTCCATGAGCAGTTCTTC
CDR3aa: CASRPDFHEQFF

d_gene: TRBD1
abundance: NA
j_gene: TRBJ1-5
v_gene: TRBV27
CDR3nt: TGTGCCAGCAGTCTAATAGGGGGCGATTTACAGCCCCAGCATTTT
CDR3aa: CASSLIGGDLQPQHF

d_gene: NA
abundance: NA
j_gene: TRBJ1-1
v_gene: TRBV18
CDR3nt: TGTGCCAGCTCACCCTTCGGCCCGAGGGACACTGAAGCTTTCTTT
CDR3aa: CASSPFGPRDTEAFF

d_gene: TRBD1
abundance: NA
j_gene: TRBJ1-1
v_gene: TRBV2
CDR3nt: TGTGCCAGCAGAGGGGGCGTGAACACTGAAGCTTTCTTT
CDR3aa: CASRGGVNTEAFF

d_gene: NA
abundance: NA
j_gene: TRBJ2-7
v_gene: TRBV19
CDR3nt: TGTGCCAGTAGTTCCGGGACTTCCCGATCCTACGAGCAGTACTTC
CDR3aa: CASSSGTSRSYEQYF

d_gene: NA
abundance: NA
j_gene: TRBJ1-1
v_gene: TRBV6-5
CDR3nt: TGTGCCAGCAGTTACGGGGTCGGAGGGCCGAACACTGAAGCTTTCTTT
CDR3aa: CASSYGVGGPNTEAFF

d_gene: TRBD1
abundance: NA
j_gene: TRBJ1-6
v_gene: TRBV19
CDR3nt: TGTGCCAGTAAGGACAGGGAGGGTTCACCCCTCCACTTT
CDR3aa: CASKDREGSPLHF

d_gene: TRBD1
abundance: NA
j_gene: TRBJ2-5
v_gene: TRBV10-3
CDR3nt: TGTGCCATTCGTGGACAGGGGTCGGGAGAGACCCAGTACTTC
CDR3aa: CAIRGQGSGETQYF

d_gene: NA
abundance: NA
j_gene: TRBJ1-4
v_gene: TRBV18
CDR3nt: TGTGCCAGCTCCCCCTTTAAAGGGAGTGAAAAACTGTTTTTT
CDR3aa: CASSPFKGSEKLFF

d_gene: NA
abundance: NA
j_gene: TRBJ1-2
v_gene: TRBV5-1
CDR3nt: TGCGCCAGCAGCTTGTTAGGGCAGGACCATGGCTACACCTTC
CDR3aa: CASSLLGQDHGYTF

d_gene: NA
abundance: NA
j_gene: TRBJ1-2
v_gene: TRBV10-3
CDR3nt: TGTGCCATCAGTGACACCTTCCCCGGGACATCTTTTGGCTACACCTTC
CDR3aa: CAISDTFPGTSFGYTF

d_gene: NA
abundance: NA
j_gene: TRBJ2-2
v_gene: TRBV7-9
CDR3nt: TGTGCCAGCGGGGGTACTGGACAGTCGAACACCGGGGAGCTGTTTTTT
CDR3aa: CASGGTGQSNTGELFF

d_gene: NA
abundance: NA
j_gene: TRBJ2-7
v_gene: TRBV6-5
CDR3nt: TGTGCCAGCAGTTACTCGATCAGGGAGCAGTACTTC
CDR3aa: CASSYSIREQYF

d_gene: NA
abundance: NA
j_gene: TRBJ1-1
v_gene: TRBV12-3/TRBV12-4
CDR3nt: TGTGCCAGCAGTTTTGGGGGGCGAACTGAAGCTTTCTTT
CDR3aa: CASSFGGRTEAFF

d_gene: NA
abundance: NA
j_gene: TRBJ1-1
v_gene: TRBV28
CDR3nt: TGTGCCAGCAGTAGTGCGGGGGGCGCCGAGCGGGAAGCTTTCTTT
CDR3aa: CASSSAGGAEREAFF

d_gene: TRBD1
abundance: NA
j_gene: TRBJ2-7
v_gene: TRBV10-2
CDR3nt: TGCGCCAGCAGAGGGGACAGGGGCTCCTACGAGCAGTACTTC
CDR3aa: CASRGDRGSYEQYF

d_gene: TRBD2
abundance: NA
j_gene: TRBJ2-7
v_gene: TRBV5-8
CDR3nt: TGTGCCAGCACTCAATTTTCCGGTGTAGCGGGAGTTAGTAGTTCCTACGAGCAGTACTTC
CDR3aa: CASTQFSGVAGVSSSYEQYF

d_gene: NA
abundance: NA
j_gene: TRBJ1-1
v_gene: TRBV28
CDR3nt: TGTGCCAGCAGTTTGGGAACAGGAGGTACTGAAGCTTTCTTT
CDR3aa: CASSLGTGGTEAFF

d_gene: NA
abundance: NA
j_gene: TRBJ2-1
v_gene: TRBV30
CDR3nt: TGTGCCTGGAGTCCCCGTTGGCAGTCGAGGATGGCTTGGGGTGGGAATGAGCAGTTCTTC
CDR3aa: CAWSPRWQSRMAWGGNEQFF

d_gene: NA
abundance: NA
j_gene: TRBJ1-5
v_gene: TRBV10-3
CDR3nt: TGTGCCATCAGTGATGCCGGATTCAATCAGCCCCAGCATTTT
CDR3aa: CAISDAGFNQPQHF

d_gene: NA
abundance: NA
j_gene: TRBJ2-7
v_gene: TRBV19
CDR3nt: TGTGCCAGTAGTCTCCGGCGGGGCTCCTACGAGCAGTACTTC
CDR3aa: CASSLRRGSYEQYF

d_gene: NA
abundance: once
j_gene: TRBJ2-7
v_gene: TRBV9
CDR3nt: TGTGCCAGCAGCGCCGGACAGAGCTCCTACGAGCAGTACTTC
CDR3aa: CASSAGQSSYEQYF

d_gene: TRBD2
abundance: NA
j_gene: TRBJ2-5
v_gene: TRBV4-3
CDR3nt: TGCGCCAGCAGTCAAGATGGGTGGGGGGGGAGCCAAGAGACCCAGTACTTC
CDR3aa: CASSQDGWGGSQETQYF